This T cell receptor beta chain originates from a study of cytomegalovirus exposure and HLA in healthy donors (dated by TCRdb to the late 2010s). At the level of the whole study: An earlier analysis of some 600 of the donors reported 250 to 300 Gb of sequence data and 117 million unique TCR beta sequences obtained from some 200 million T cells. An early release that covered roughly 600 HLA-typed donors contained approximately 300 gigabases of sequencing data and 75 million to 100 million unique TCR sequences. The genetic ancestry cluster associated with self-reported Caucasian donors included roughly four fifths of the roughly 380 genotyped donors. The study aimed to test whether cataloging public T cell receptors could reveal signatures of past pathogen exposure. The study profiled the T cell repertoires of 666 subjects by immunosequencing and related them to cytomegalovirus serostatus. Besides the first cohort of about 730 subjects, a separate validation cohort made up of 120 different subjects was used. To predict cytomegalovirus infection status, the study brought together high-throughput TCR immunosequencing, statistical association of individual TCRs with disease status, and machine learning. A later analysis re-analyzed previously published TCR beta repertoires from 650 to 800 donors and added high-resolution HLA genotyping to study TCR occurrence patterns. Rather than using new phenotypic data, the later analysis identified candidate immune exposures from TCR beta sequences and from how often those sequences occurred across donors. To decide whether each TCR beta V gene segment behaved as functional or pseudogenic, an earlier analysis of approximately 600 of the donors relied on high-throughput TCR beta sequencing. Donor age, sex, ethnicity and CMV serostatus were compiled alongside the repertoire data. Genome-wide SNP genotypes for about 55% of the roughly 670 donors were used in a later genetic analysis, which treated that subset as a discovery cohort. Every repertoire in the discovery cohort had been generated on one and the same sequencing platform. HLA typing covered class I and class II loci at four-digit resolution. Typing coverage varied by locus: roughly 629-630 donors for A, B, C, DRB1 and DQB1; under 550 for DQA1; approximately 610 for DPA1; approximately 470 for DPB1. About 5 DR-DQ haplotypes were handled as single units for association and clustering, since linkage in the cohort was strong. Among about 400 genotyped donors of the cohort, an average of approximately 200,000 unique TCR beta nucleotide sequences was sequenced per donor, of which approximately 18% were non-productive.

The cohort comprised around 700 healthy bone marrow donors. Cohort members were all nominally healthy when sampled, although unrecorded immune exposures were likely present. The donor was CMV seropositive and belonged to the group of 250 to 300 seropositive cohort members. Every donor gave a peripheral blood sample, and the peripheral blood mononuclear cells from that sample were used for TCR beta sequencing. The Qiagen DNeasy Blood Extraction Kit was used to extract genomic DNA from the blood cell samples. Study-level results and caveats: The 87-base-pair reads could not distinguish some IMGT-functional V segments, including TRBV6-2 and TRBV6-3, so those segments were excluded. In an earlier analysis of fewer than 700 of the donors, most TCR beta V segments appeared in productive rearrangements about 90% or about 30% of the time, broadly matching IMGT annotations. Correlated functional status among segregating V segments might be attributable to linkage disequilibrium, but an unknown experimental factor could not be ruled out. In a later genetic analysis, a missense DCLRE1C variant was associated with V-gene and J-gene trimming of TCR beta chains, and the association was replicated in an independent cohort. A few of the identified cytomegalovirus-associated TCR beta chains were confirmed in vitro to be specific for cytomegalovirus antigens. Most TCR sequences were observed very rarely across donors, whereas some public TCRs were present in many individuals. The authors suggested that the approach could potentially be extended to other disease states and immunological phenotypes. HLA typing was unavailable for some donors at each locus, so association tests used only the typed subset. The cohort was sequenced for TCR beta chains only, and without alpha or paired-chain data the features that could be detected were limited. A later analysis found that most CMV-associated TCR beta chains appeared HLA-restricted, with HLA associations seemingly driven largely by CMV exposure. For the cohort, immune exposure information was limited to CMV serostatus. A group of highly shared sequence variants was considered likely to be a technical artifact of the sequencing pipeline. A total of about 150 TCR beta chains were listed by the study as associated with cytomegalovirus. A further reported finding was that TCR beta sequences accurately predicted the HLA-A and HLA-B alleles for most subjects in the first cohort. When HLA alleles, especially DR and DQ, strongly co-occurred, attributing TCR associations to individual alleles was difficult. In a later analysis, several top co-occurrence clusters were reported to appear linked to parvovirus B19, influenza, CMV and Epstein-Barr virus. A later analysis found that HLA-associated TCR beta chains were more clonally expanded and had lower generation probabilities than equally common non-associated chains. Cytomegalovirus status was reported to be diagnosed by the classifier with high specificity and sensitivity in both the original and validation cohorts. In a later analysis, TCR association rates were found to vary across HLA loci, with the most associated TCRs seen for DRB1 alleles and the fewest for HLA-C alleles. Compared with the roughly 700-donor mean, donors in an Asian-associated ancestry cluster had fewer N-insertions in productive TCRs, according to a later genetic analysis. Presence/absence analyses assumed roughly uniform sequencing depth across donors, an assumption that may not hold. Because counts were too low, under 20 rarely observed V segments, including chromosome 9 orphons, were left out of the earlier analysis of a few hundred of the donors. Specific HLA alleles were associated with 15,000 to 20,000 TCR beta sequences at a false discovery rate of 0.05 in a later analysis.

This clone was recorded only once. Its cognate antigen has yet to be identified. The record has no base qualities; no much larger clone is one base away. Receptor libraries were prepared by the immunoSEQ multiplex PCR assay. A mixture of 60 forward primers for TCR Vbeta segments and 13 reverse primers for TCR Jbeta segments was used in the multiplex PCR. The CDR3 region of rearranged TCR beta genes was amplified from genomic DNA by a multiplex PCR assay. The amplified TCR beta libraries were sequenced on the Illumina HiSeq System as 87-base-pair reads. From the authors' description of their analysis: A later analysis counted approximately 76 million unique TCR beta chains across the 650 to 700 repertoires, and 10 million to 11 million of these chains were shared by at least two donors. Raw reads were error-corrected and collapsed into unique sequences by a nearest-neighbor algorithm in which closely related sequences were merged to remove PCR and sequencing errors. Alignment of CDR3 sequences to IMGT reference sequences was used to assign V, D and J gene segments. For a sequence to be retained, a match of at least six nucleotides to both a V gene segment and a J gene segment was required. Rearrangements were called productive when the CDR3 lacked stop codons and stayed in frame with V and J; all others were non-productive. CDR3 was defined by IMGT convention, running from the second conserved V-encoded cysteine to the conserved J-encoded phenylalanine. The earlier analysis of roughly 590 of the donors excluded sequences that lacked an unambiguous match to a single V gene segment. An earlier analysis of fewer than 750 of the donors called V segments functional above 56.7% productive rearrangements and segregating when the between-donor standard deviation exceeded 5%. A statistical classification framework was developed to diagnose cytomegalovirus status using the catalog of TCR beta chain sequences. V and J gene assignment, in a later analysis, came from comparing TCR nucleotide sequences with IMGT/GENE-DB human TR gene sequences. Using the TCRdist pipeline, a later analysis assigned CDR3 sequences along with most-parsimonious VDJ recombination scenarios. A later analysis defined each TCR beta chain by its CDR3 amino acid sequence plus V-gene family, and excluded reads lacking a unique V-gene family. In a later analysis, approximately 590 highly shared, low-generation-probability nucleotide sequences were removed to address suspected cross-contamination and a sequencing artifact. In a later analysis, a clonal expansion index was calculated for each public chain from normalized within-repertoire ranks of inferred template counts. Generation probabilities in a later analysis came from a VDJ recombination model fitted to out-of-frame rearrangements, and those results were checked against IGoR. Hypergeometric tests were used in a later analysis to score TCR-TCR, TCR-HLA and TCR-CMV co-occurrence, with a repertoire-size bias correction applied to the TCR pairs. In a later analysis, false discovery rates were estimated by permuting HLA or CMV assignments 20 times. A later analysis grouped co-occurring TCRs with DBSCAN, adding TCRdist sequence similarity when clustering within HLA-allele-positive subsets. Repertoires with fewer than 30,000 or more than 120,000 public chains were left out of co-occurrence clustering, as were four to six repertoires with anomalous nucleotide sharing. TCRdb re-hosts the immuneACCESS table, in-frame sequences only. Its copies lack some clones; in the studies checked, an unresolved V gene accounts for under half of them, and the cause for the rest is not known. Clonal size and the V and J genes are those of that table, whereas D and trimming came from the DNA. Across this sample there are about 120,000 clones, with about 68% seen only once. Over 8.5% of the sample is taken by the ten largest.

The CDR3 sequence holds 13 residues, the cysteine and phenylalanine included. The retained sequence is limited to the CDR3, 39 bases, with the frame set at the first base. The germline V and J ends show losses of 4 bases and 6 bases respectively, and no gene match explains 6 bases of the junction. Looking up the germline V gene yields CDR1 SQVTM and CDR2 ANQGSEA. Input material: PBMCs. This TCR derives from a woman aged 40 to 50 in good health and CMV-seropositive. The V gene is TRBV29-1 and the J gene is TRBJ2-7, with 10 bases aligning to TRBD1. The DNA sequence is given as TGCAGCGTTGTCCGGGACAGGGGAGGCGAGCAGTACTTC. This is translated as CSVVRDRGGEQYF.